This TCR beta chain was identified during a study of early T cells in non-severe SARS-CoV-2 infection. Study-wide points: Missing private and CD4 specificities, VDJdb matching favored anti-spike CD8 responses.

To note about this clonotype: Antigen specificity is unknown.

Each single cDNA molecule received a unique molecular identifier. TCRdb reprocessed the 5' RACE reads via MiXCR and lists one record per CDR3 protein. The data show 70,000 to 75,000 distinct CDR3 sequences, 9.5% to 15% seen once. Germline V gene lookup returns CDR1 SNHLY and CDR2 FYNNEI. CDR3 length equals 11 residues. V was pared by 2 bases and J by 13 bases, with 9 bases between. This receptor was obtained from an adult who was a healthcare worker with PCR-confirmed SARS-CoV-2 infection or an uninfected control (not recorded which). This chain connects TRBV2 to TRBJ2-1, with D perhaps matching TRBD2 (5 bases). Material: whole blood. The CDR3 reads CASSEQSSQFF. The CDR3 bases are TGTGCCAGCAGTGAACAGTCTAGCCAGTTCTTC.